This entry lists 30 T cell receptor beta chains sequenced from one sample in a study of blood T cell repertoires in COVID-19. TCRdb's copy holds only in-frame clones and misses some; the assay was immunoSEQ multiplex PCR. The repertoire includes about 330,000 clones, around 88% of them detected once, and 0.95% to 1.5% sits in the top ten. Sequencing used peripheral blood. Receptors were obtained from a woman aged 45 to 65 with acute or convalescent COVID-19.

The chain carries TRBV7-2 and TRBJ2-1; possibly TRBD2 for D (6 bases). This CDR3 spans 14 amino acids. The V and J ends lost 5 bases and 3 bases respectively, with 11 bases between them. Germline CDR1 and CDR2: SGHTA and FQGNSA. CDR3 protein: CASSTVADYNEQFF. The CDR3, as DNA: TGTGCCAGCAGCACAGTAGCGGACTACAATGAGCAGTTCTTC.

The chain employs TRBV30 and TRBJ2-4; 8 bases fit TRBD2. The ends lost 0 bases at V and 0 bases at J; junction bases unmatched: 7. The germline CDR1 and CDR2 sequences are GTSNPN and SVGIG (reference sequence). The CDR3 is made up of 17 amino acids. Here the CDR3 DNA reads TGTGCCTGGAGTGTAGGTCGCCTAGCGGGAGCCAAAAACATTCAGTACTTC. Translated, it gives CAWSVGRLAGAKNIQYF.

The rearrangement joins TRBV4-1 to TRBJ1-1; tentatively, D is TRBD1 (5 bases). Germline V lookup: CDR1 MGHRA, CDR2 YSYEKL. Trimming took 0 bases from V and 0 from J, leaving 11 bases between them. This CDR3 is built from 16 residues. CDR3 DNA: TGCGCCAGCAGCCAAGATGGGGCCTACTTGAACACTGAAGCTTTCTTT. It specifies CASSQDGAYLNTEAFF.

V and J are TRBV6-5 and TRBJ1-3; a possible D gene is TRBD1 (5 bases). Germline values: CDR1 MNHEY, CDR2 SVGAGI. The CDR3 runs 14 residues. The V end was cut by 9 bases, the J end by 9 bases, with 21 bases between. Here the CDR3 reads CASQGWYQVTTIYF. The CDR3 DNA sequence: TGTGCCAGTCAGGGATGGTACCAGGTGACCACCATATATTTT.

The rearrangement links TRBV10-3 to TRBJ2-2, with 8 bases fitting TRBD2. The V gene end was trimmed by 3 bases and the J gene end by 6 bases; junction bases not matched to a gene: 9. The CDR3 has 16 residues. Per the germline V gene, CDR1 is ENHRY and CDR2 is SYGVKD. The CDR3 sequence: CAISDKSGSSSGELFF. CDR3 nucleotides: TGTGCCATCAGTGACAAGAGCGGGAGTTCCTCCGGGGAGCTGTTTTTT.

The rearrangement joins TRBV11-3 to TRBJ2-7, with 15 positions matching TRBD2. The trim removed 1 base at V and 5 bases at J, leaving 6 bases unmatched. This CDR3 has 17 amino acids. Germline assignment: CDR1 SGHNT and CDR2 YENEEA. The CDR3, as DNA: TGTGCCAGCAGCTTAGGAGGGACTAGCGGGAGGAGACACGAGCAGTACTTC. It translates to CASSLGGTSGRRHEQYF.

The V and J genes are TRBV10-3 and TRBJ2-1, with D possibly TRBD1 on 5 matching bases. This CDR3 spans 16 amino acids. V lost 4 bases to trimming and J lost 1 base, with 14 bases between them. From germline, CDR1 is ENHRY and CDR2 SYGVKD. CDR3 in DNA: TGTGCCATCAGTGGAACCAACAGGTTATCCTACAATGAGCAGTTCTTC. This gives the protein CAISGTNRLSYNEQFF.

CDR3 nucleotide sequence: TGTGCCAGCAGTGTTGGAGGGGGGGGCACTGAAGCTTTCTTT. Its protein is CASSVGGGGTEAFF. The chain couples TRBV2 to TRBJ1-1; the D gene is possibly TRBD1 (6 bases). V gave up 4 bases and J gave up 4 bases, with 13 bases separating them. The CDR3 runs to 14 residues. CDR1 and CDR2 (germline): SNHLY, FYNNEI.

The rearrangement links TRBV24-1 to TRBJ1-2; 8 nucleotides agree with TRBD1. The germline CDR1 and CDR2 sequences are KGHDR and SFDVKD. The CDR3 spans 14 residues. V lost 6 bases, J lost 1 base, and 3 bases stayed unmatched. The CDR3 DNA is TGTGCCACCAGTTCCGGACAGGGTAACTATGGCTACACCTTC. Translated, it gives CATSSGQGNYGYTF.

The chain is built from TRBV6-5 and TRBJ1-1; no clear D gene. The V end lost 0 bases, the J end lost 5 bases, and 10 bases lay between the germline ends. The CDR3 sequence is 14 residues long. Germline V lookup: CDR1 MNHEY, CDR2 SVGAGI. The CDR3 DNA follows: TGTGCCAGCAGTTACTCGAGTAAATGGACTGAAGCTTTCTTT. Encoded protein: CASSYSSKWTEAFF.

The CDR3 protein is CASSSRTGPSGEAFF. For the CDR3, the DNA is TGTGCCAGCAGCTCGCGGACAGGGCCCTCCGGGGAAGCTTTCTTT. This rearrangement joins TRBV7-9 to TRBJ1-1, with 8 bases identical to TRBD1. Unmatched junction bases numbered 12, after V lost 4 bases and J lost 8 bases. The CDR3 consists of 15 residues. CDR1 SEHNR and CDR2 FQNEAQ come from the germline V gene (reference sequence).

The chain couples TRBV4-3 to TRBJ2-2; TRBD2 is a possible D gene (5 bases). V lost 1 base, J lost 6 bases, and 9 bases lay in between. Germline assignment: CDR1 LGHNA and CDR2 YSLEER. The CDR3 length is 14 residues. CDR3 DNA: TGCGCCAGCAGCCAAGCCGCTAGCTCCGGGGAGCTGTTTTTT. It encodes CASSQAASSGELFF.

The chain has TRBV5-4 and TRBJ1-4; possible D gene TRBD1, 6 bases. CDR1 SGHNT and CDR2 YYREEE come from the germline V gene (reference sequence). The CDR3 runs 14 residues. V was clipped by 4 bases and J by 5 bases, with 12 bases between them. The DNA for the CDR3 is TGTGCCAGCAGCCCGGGGGGGGCAAATGAAAAACTGTTTTTT. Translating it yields CASSPGGANEKLFF. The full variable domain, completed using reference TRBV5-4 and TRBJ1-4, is ETGVTQSPTHLIKTRGQQVTLRCSSQSGHNTVSWYQQALGQGPQFIFQYYREEENGRGNFPPRFSGLQFPNYSSELNVNALELDDSALYLCASSPGGANEKLFFGSGTQLSVL.

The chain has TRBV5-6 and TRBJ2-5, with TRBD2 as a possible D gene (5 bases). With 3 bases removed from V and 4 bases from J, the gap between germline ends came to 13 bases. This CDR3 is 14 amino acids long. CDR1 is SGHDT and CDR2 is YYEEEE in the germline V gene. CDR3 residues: CASSSRTLGETQYF. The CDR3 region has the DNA TGTGCCAGCAGCTCCCGGACTCTTGGAGAGACCCAGTACTTC.

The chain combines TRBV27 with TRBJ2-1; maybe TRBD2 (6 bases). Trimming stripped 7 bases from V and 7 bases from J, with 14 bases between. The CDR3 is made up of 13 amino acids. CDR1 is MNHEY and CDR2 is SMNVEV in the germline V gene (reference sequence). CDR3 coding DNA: TGTGCCAGCACCGGACAAGGGAGGAATGAGCAGTTCTTC. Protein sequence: CASTGQGRNEQFF.

The CDR3 region has the DNA TGTGCCAGCAGGCGGGGGAACACTGAAGCTTTCTTT. Protein: CASRRGNTEAFF. The gene calls are TRBV2 and TRBJ1-1; the D is unclear. Germline V gene sequence: CDR1 SNHLY, CDR2 FYNNEI. Between the trimmed V and J ends, which lost 6 bases and 1 base, there was a span of 6 bases. This CDR3 contains 12 residues.

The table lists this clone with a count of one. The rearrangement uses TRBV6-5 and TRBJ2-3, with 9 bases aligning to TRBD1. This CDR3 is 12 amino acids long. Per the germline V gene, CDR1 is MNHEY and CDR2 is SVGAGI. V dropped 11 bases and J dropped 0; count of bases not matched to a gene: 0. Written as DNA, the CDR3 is TGTGCCGGACAGGGGAGCACAGATACGCAGTATTTT. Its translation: CAGQGSTDTQYF.

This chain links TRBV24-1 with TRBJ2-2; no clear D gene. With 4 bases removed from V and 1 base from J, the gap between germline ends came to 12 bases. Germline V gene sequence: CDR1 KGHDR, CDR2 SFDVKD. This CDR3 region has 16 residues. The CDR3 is CATSDPVTGNTGELFF. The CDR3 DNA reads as TGTGCCACCAGTGACCCCGTTACCGGGAACACCGGGGAGCTGTTTTTT.

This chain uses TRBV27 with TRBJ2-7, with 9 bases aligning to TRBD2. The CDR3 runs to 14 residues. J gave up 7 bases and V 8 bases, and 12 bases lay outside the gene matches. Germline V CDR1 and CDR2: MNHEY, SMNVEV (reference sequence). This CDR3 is CASGTRREGREQYF. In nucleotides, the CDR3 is TGTGCCAGCGGGACAAGGCGGGAGGGCCGGGAGCAGTACTTC.

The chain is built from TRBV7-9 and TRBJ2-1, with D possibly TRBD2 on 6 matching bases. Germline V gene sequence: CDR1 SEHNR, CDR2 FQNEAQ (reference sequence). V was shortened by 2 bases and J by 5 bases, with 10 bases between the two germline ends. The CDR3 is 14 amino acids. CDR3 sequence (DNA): TGTGCCAGCAGCTTACCAGGGAGGAACAATGAGCAGTTCTTC. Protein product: CASSLPGRNNEQFF.

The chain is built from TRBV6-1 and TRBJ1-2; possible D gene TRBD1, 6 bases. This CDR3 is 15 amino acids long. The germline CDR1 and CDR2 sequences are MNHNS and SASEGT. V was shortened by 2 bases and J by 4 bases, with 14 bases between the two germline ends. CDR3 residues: CASSEFRGASYGYTF. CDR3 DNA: TGTGCCAGCAGTGAATTCCGGGGGGCAAGCTATGGCTACACCTTC.

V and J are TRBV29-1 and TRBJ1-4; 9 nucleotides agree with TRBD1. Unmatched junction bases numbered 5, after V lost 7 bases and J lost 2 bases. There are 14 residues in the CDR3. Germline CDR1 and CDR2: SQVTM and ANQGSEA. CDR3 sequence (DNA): TGCAGCGCCTTTGGACAGGGGACTAATGAAAAACTGTTTTTT. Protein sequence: CSAFGQGTNEKLFF.

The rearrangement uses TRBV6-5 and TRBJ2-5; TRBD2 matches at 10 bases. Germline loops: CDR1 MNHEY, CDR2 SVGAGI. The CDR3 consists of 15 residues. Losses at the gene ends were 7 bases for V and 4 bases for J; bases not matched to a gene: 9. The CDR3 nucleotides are TGTGCCAGCATTAGACCGGGACTAGCGCCAGAGACCCAGTACTTC. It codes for CASIRPGLAPETQYF.

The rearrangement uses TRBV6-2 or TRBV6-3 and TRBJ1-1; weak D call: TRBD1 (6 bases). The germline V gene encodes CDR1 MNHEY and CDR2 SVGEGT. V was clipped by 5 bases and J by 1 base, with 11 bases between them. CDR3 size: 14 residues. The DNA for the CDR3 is TGTGCCAGCAGTCCCACGGGACAGAACACTGAAGCTTTCTTT. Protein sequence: CASSPTGQNTEAFF.

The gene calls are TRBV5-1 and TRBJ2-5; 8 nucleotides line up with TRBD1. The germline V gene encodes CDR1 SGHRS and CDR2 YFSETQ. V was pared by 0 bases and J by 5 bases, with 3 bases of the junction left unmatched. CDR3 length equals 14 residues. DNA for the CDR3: TGCGCCAGCAGCTTGGGGGACAGGTGGGAGACCCAGTACTTC. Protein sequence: CASSLGDRWETQYF. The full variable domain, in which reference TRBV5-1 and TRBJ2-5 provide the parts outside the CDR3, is KAGVTQTPRYLIKTRGQQVTLSCSPISGHRSVSWYQQTPGQGLQFLFEYFSETQRNKGNFPGRFSGRQFSNSRSEMNVSTLELGDSALYLCASSLGDRWETQYFGPGTRLLVL.

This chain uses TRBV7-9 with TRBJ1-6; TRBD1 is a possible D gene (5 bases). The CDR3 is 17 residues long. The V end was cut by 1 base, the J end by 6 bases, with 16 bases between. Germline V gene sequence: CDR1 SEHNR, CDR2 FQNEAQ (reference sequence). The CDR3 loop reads CASSLVGGRGLNSPLHF. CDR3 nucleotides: TGTGCCAGCAGCTTAGTCGGCGGAAGGGGACTTAATTCACCCCTCCACTTT.

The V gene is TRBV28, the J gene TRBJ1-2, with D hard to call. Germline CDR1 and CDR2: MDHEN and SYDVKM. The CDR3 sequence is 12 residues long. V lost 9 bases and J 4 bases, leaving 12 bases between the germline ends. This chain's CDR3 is CASLLAGYGYTF. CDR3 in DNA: TGTGCCAGTCTATTGGCGGGCTATGGCTACACCTTC.

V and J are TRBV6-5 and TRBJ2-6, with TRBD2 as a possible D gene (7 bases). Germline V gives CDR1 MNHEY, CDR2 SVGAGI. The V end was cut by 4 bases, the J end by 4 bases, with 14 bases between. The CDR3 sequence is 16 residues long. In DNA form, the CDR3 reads TGTGCCAGCAGTTCCGCGGGGGCAGGGGGGGCCAACGTCCTGACTTTC. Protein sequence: CASSSAGAGGANVLTF.

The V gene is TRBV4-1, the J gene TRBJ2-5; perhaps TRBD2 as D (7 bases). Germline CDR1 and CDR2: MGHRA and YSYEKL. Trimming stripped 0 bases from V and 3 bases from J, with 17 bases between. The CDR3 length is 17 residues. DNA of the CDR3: TGCGCCAGCAGCCAAGATCGGGGCGGGGGCCTCGAAGAGACCCAGTACTTC. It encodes CASSQDRGGGLEETQYF.

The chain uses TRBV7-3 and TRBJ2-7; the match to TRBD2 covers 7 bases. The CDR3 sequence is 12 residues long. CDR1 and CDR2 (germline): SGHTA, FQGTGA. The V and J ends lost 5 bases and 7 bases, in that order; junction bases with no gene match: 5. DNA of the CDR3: TGTGCCAGCAGCCTAAACGGGGGGGAGCAGTACTTC. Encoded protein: CASSLNGGEQYF.